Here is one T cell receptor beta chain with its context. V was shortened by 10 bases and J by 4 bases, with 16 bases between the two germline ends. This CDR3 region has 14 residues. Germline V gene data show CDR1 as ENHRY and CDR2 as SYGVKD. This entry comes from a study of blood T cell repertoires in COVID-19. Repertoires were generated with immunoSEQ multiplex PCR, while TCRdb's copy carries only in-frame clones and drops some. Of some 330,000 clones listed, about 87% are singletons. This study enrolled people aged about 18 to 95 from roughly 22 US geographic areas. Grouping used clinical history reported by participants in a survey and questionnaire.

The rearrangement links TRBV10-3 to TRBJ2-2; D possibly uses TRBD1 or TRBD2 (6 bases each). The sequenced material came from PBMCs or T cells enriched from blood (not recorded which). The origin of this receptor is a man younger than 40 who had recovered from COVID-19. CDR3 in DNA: TGTGCCACCAGGGGAAGGGGAGGCACCGGGGAGCTGTTTTTT. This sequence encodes CATRGRGGTGELFF.